The 27 T cell receptor beta chains below were found in one sample sequenced in a study of shared clonotypes between healthy human individuals. It was CD45RO-negative cells, positively selected for CCR7, that made up naive CD8 cells, with terminally differentiated effector memory CD45RA+ cells excluded. Method: immunoSEQ multiplex PCR; TCRdb's copy keeps in-frame clones and lacks some. The table includes about 2 million clones, about 95% detected once. What was sequenced was naive CD8+ T cells sorted from blood. The receptors stem from a man aged 18 to 35 in good health.

CDR3 loop: CASSEEAGGGNQPQHF. For the CDR3, the DNA is TGTGCCAGCAGTGAAGAAGCAGGGGGAGGCAATCAGCCCCAGCATTTT. V usage is TRBV6-1 and J usage is TRBJ1-5; TRBD1 aligns across 7 bases. J was trimmed by 2 bases and V by 1 base; bases with no gene match: 5. This CDR3 spans 16 amino acids. Germline V CDR1 and CDR2: MNHNS, SASEGT.

This clone was seen only once. The chain is built from TRBV4-3 and TRBJ2-3; TRBD2 is a possible D gene (6 bases). Trimming pared 3 bases from V and 6 bases from J, leaving 16 bases between. Germline V CDR1 and CDR2: LGHNA, YSLEER. The CDR3 sequence is 15 residues long. The CDR3 is CASSHFVGGSDTQYF. The DNA of the CDR3 is TGCGCCAGCAGCCACTTCGTGGGGGGATCGGATACGCAGTATTTT.

As for this clone: The same CDR3 arises from other DNA sequences in this sample as well. This chain links TRBV11-2 with TRBJ2-5; 7 nucleotides agree with TRBD1. Germline loops: CDR1 SGHAT, CDR2 FQNNGV. This CDR3 contains 15 residues. Germline trimming cut 2 bases from V and 3 bases from J; bases unmatched to any gene: 6. The CDR3 loop is CASSLWGQGEETQYF. CDR3 sequence (DNA): TGTGCCAGCAGCTTATGGGGGCAGGGGGAAGAGACCCAGTACTTC.

In regard to this clone: In the same sample, other DNA sequences code for this CDR3. This chain connects TRBV5-1 to TRBJ1-1, with D possibly matching TRBD1 (5 bases). Germline V gene sequence: CDR1 SGHRS, CDR2 YFSETQ. CDR3 length equals 13 residues. V gave up 1 base and J gave up 5 bases, with 9 bases separating them. The DNA for the CDR3 is TGCGCCAGCAGCTTGTTCGGGGGGACTGAAGCTTTCTTT. This codes for CASSLFGGTEAFF.

V usage is TRBV6-1 and J usage is TRBJ2-3; D might be TRBD1 or TRBD2, each matching 6 bases. Germline V gives CDR1 MNHNS, CDR2 SASEGT. The CDR3 loop spans 15 amino acids. V lost 3 bases and J 0 bases, leaving 10 bases between the germline ends. Here the CDR3 reads CASSERDTSTDTQYF. DNA for the CDR3: TGTGCCAGCAGTGAGCGGGACACAAGCACAGATACGCAGTATTTT.

Comments on this clone: Other nucleotide sequences from this sample produce the same CDR3. This chain uses TRBV9 with TRBJ1-5; the D gene is possibly TRBD1 (6 bases). The germline V and J ends were trimmed by 3 bases and 4 bases, with 11 bases remaining between them. In germline, CDR1 is SGDLS, CDR2 YYNGEE. The CDR3 sequence is 14 residues long. DNA for the CDR3: TGTGCCAGCAGCGGGGGAACAGGGAATCAGCCCCAGCATTTT. Amino acid sequence: CASSGGTGNQPQHF.

The gene calls are TRBV27 and TRBJ2-7; 14 positions match TRBD2. The CDR3 has 16 amino acids. Trimming took 5 bases from V and 3 from J; bases not matched to a gene: 6. The germline CDR1 and CDR2 sequences are MNHEY and SMNVEV (reference sequence). The CDR3 spells CASSPRTSGGYYEQYF. CDR3 nucleotides: TGTGCCAGCAGTCCCAGGACTAGCGGGGGGTACTACGAGCAGTACTTC.

The chain combines TRBV28 with TRBJ1-1; 11 bases align to TRBD1. Germline loops: CDR1 MDHEN, CDR2 SYDVKM. This CDR3 spans 19 amino acids. V was pared by 1 base and J by 4 bases, with 14 bases of the junction left unmatched. The CDR3 DNA reads as TGTGCCAGCAGTTTATTTAGATCGGGACAGGGGGTTTGGGGCACTGAAGCTTTCTTT. It translates to CASSLFRSGQGVWGTEAFF.

This clone has a single count. Distinct nucleotide sequences in the sample also encode this CDR3. The chain uses TRBV11-2 and TRBJ2-7, with a weak D call TRBD2 (6 bases). The CDR3 contains 14 residues. Trimming took off 3 bases at V and 2 bases at J, with 11 bases between the two ends. Germline CDR1 and CDR2: SGHAT and FQNNGV. In DNA form, the CDR3 reads TGTGCCAGCAGCTTTTCGGGACTCACCTACGAGCAGTACTTC. Its translation: CASSFSGLTYEQYF.

The chain combines TRBV14 with TRBJ2-7; possibly TRBD2 for D (5 bases). V was cut by 0 bases and J by 3 bases, with 15 bases left in between. Germline CDR1 and CDR2: SGHDN and FVKESK. The CDR3 length is 16 residues. This CDR3 is CASSQDPSGTIYEQYF. In nucleotides, the CDR3 is TGTGCCAGCAGCCAAGATCCGAGCGGAACTATCTACGAGCAGTACTTC.

The J gene is TRBJ2-1, the V gene TRBV27; the match to TRBD2 covers 8 bases. Germline V gene sequence: CDR1 MNHEY, CDR2 SMNVEV (reference sequence). V lost 0 bases and J lost 16; bases outside the gene matches: 8. This CDR3 has 13 amino acids. The CDR3 nucleotides read TGTGCCAGCAGTTTATCGACTGCGGGGGGTGAATTCTTC. This gives the protein CASSLSTAGGEFF.

The rearrangement joins TRBV9 to TRBJ2-1; no clear D gene. Looked up from germline, CDR1 is SGDLS and CDR2 is YYNGEE. The CDR3 is 12 residues long. Trimming cost V 3 bases and J 9 bases, with 10 bases left between them. This CDR3 is CASSDSPREQFF. Here the CDR3 DNA reads TGTGCCAGCAGCGACTCCCCCCGTGAGCAGTTCTTC.

The chain joins TRBV11-2 to TRBJ2-2; maybe TRBD2 (6 bases). Trimming shortened V by 0 bases and J by 7 bases, and 27 bases separated the two germline ends. The CDR3 contains 20 residues. Germline-derived CDR1 and CDR2 are SGHAT and FQNNGV. The CDR3 sequence is CASSLDFRLAIGVIGGELFF. The DNA for the CDR3 is TGTGCCAGCAGCTTAGATTTTCGGCTAGCGATAGGGGTTATTGGCGGGGAGCTGTTTTTT.

This clone occurred once. CDR3 residues: CASSSGTSEQYF. In DNA, the CDR3 is TGTGCCAGCAGCTCCGGGACTAGCGAGCAGTACTTC. V gene TRBV7-6 combines with J gene TRBJ2-7, with 8 bases lining up with TRBD2. Germline V gives CDR1 SGHVS, CDR2 FNYEAQ. Unmatched junction bases numbered 2, after V lost 4 bases and J lost 6 bases. The CDR3 length is 12 residues.

The V gene is TRBV30, the J gene TRBJ2-5; D not resolved. The length of the CDR3 is 13 residues. Deletions cut 3 bases from V and 5 bases from J, with 13 bases between. Germline V gene data show CDR1 as GTSNPN and CDR2 as SVGIG (reference sequence). In nucleotides, the CDR3 is TGTGCCTGGAGAGACCGTGGGTGGGAGACCCAGTACTTC. Amino acids: CAWRDRGWETQYF.

The chain carries TRBV30 and TRBJ2-1; 12 nucleotides agree with TRBD1. The ends lost 3 bases at V and 7 bases at J; junction bases unmatched: 10. The CDR3 sequence is 16 residues long. From germline, CDR1 is GTSNPN and CDR2 SVGIG (reference sequence). Here the CDR3 reads CAWSHGTGGIGNEQFF. DNA for the CDR3: TGTGCCTGGAGCCATGGGACAGGGGGCATAGGGAATGAGCAGTTCTTC.

The DNA of the CDR3 is TGTGCCAGCAGCTTGCAACGCACTGAAGCTTTCTTT. Translated: CASSLQRTEAFF. The chain carries TRBV5-6 and TRBJ1-1; no clear D gene. Looked up from germline, CDR1 is SGHDT and CDR2 is YYEEEE. Trimming cost V 1 base and J 4 bases, with 5 bases left between them. This CDR3 has 12 residues.

V usage is TRBV28 and J usage is TRBJ1-6; D is unresolved. This CDR3 is 15 amino acids long. Germline CDR1 reads MDHEN; CDR2 reads SYDVKM. V shed 6 bases and J shed 5 bases, with 14 bases lying between them. The CDR3 region is CASSEGRWDNSPLHF. CDR3 coding DNA: TGTGCCAGCAGCGAAGGTCGGTGGGATAATTCACCCCTCCACTTT.

The chain has TRBV2 and TRBJ2-3, with D tentatively TRBD1 or TRBD2 (5 bases each). V gave up 7 bases and J gave up 2 bases, with 7 bases separating them. Germline V CDR1 and CDR2: SNHLY, FYNNEI. The CDR3 has 12 amino acids. The CDR3 spells CASIGTTDTQYF. CDR3 sequence (DNA): TGTGCCAGCATCGGGACCACAGATACGCAGTATTTT.

This clone was counted a single time. The chain employs TRBV4-1 and TRBJ2-7, with 9 bases matching TRBD2. Germline trimming cut 1 base from V and 0 bases from J; bases unmatched to any gene: 4. This CDR3 is built from 16 residues. Germline lookup yields CDR1 MGHRA and CDR2 YSYEKL. CDR3 sequence: CASSQGLAGFSYEQYF. The CDR3 DNA is TGCGCCAGCAGCCAAGGGCTAGCGGGATTCTCCTACGAGCAGTACTTC.

The chain couples TRBV4-1 to TRBJ2-1; D is perhaps TRBD2 (6 bases). V lost 4 bases and J 5 bases, leaving 9 bases between the germline ends. Per germline, CDR1 MGHRA and CDR2 YSYEKL. This CDR3 contains 13 residues. The CDR3 nucleotides are TGCGCCAGCAGCCCTGGACTACACAATGAGCAGTTCTTC. Translating it yields CASSPGLHNEQFF.

This clone has more than one count but fewer than ten. The sample has other DNA sequences that encode this CDR3 too. The chain recombines TRBV19 with TRBJ2-1; 12 bases align to TRBD2. The CDR3 is made up of 15 amino acids. Germline CDR1 LNHDA, CDR2 SQIVND (reference sequence). V trimming: 3 bases; J trimming: 4 bases; junction bases outside the gene matches: 1. Written as DNA, the CDR3 is TGTGCCAGTAGTATGGGGACTAGCGGGTACAATGAGCAGTTCTTC. Translation gives CASSMGTSGYNEQFF.

This clone was seen a single time. J is TRBJ2-2 and V is TRBV11-2; TRBD2 matches 15 bases. This CDR3 contains 19 residues. The trim removed 6 bases at V and 4 bases at J, leaving 12 bases unmatched. Germline lookup yields CDR1 SGHAT and CDR2 FQNNGV. The CDR3 protein is CASSSFRTSGRVSTGELFF. The DNA for the CDR3 is TGTGCCAGCAGTTCCTTCCGGACTAGCGGGAGGGTGAGCACCGGGGAGCTGTTTTTT. The full variable domain, completed using reference TRBV11-2 and TRBJ2-2, is EAGVAQSPRYKIIEKRQSVAFWCNPISGHATLYWYQQILGQGPKLLIQFQNNGVVDDSQLPKDRFSAERLKGVDSTLKIQPAKLEDSAVYLCASSSFRTSGRVSTGELFFGEGSRLTVL.

This clone appeared a single time. V gene TRBV6-5 combines with J gene TRBJ2-2, with 10 bases matching TRBD1. This CDR3 comprises 15 residues. Looked up from germline, CDR1 is MNHEY and CDR2 is SVGAGI. Trimming removed 6 bases from V and 5 bases from J; junction bases left unmatched: 6. CDR3 sequence reads: CASRPGQGVTGELFF. CDR3 DNA sequence: TGTGCCAGCAGACCAGGACAGGGGGTTACCGGGGAGCTGTTTTTT.

CDR3 DNA: TGTGCCAGCAGTTTATGGTCCGGCAGGTCCCAAGAGACCCAGTACTTC. Its translation is CASSLWSGRSQETQYF. The gene calls are TRBV27 and TRBJ2-5, with no clear D. The CDR3 contains 16 residues. V was trimmed by 1 base and J by 1 base, leaving 13 bases between them. Germline V lookup: CDR1 MNHEY, CDR2 SMNVEV (reference sequence).

The chain combines TRBV9 with TRBJ2-1; 8 nucleotides match TRBD2. From germline, CDR1 is SGDLS and CDR2 YYNGEE. The V segment lost 4 bases and the J segment 6 bases; nucleotides outside the gene matches: 6. This CDR3 region has 14 residues. The CDR3 DNA follows: TGTGCCAGCAGCCCGGGAGCGGGAGCCAATGAGCAGTTCTTC. Translated, it gives CASSPGAGANEQFF.

The chain combines TRBV6-1 with TRBJ2-1; 8 nucleotides line up with TRBD1. This CDR3 contains 16 residues. Unmatched junction bases numbered 9, after V lost 4 bases and J lost 4 bases. The V gene's germline CDR1 is MNHNS and CDR2 SASEGT. CDR3 sequence: CASSGDQGASYNEQFF. For the CDR3, the DNA is TGTGCCAGCAGTGGGGATCAGGGGGCATCGTACAATGAGCAGTTCTTC.